This T cell receptor beta chain was captured by sequencing in a study of T cell repertoires in cytomegalovirus infection. In the study overall: Recently identified HLA-C-restricted CMV epitopes were among the peptides used. Indicated by public TCR beta signatures were CMV infection and matching HLA type.

Overall study results and limits: Dominating the ex vivo response were HLA-C-restricted CMV-specific TCR beta clonotypes.

The length of the CDR3 is 15 residues. V shed 0 bases and J shed 4 bases, with 11 bases lying between them. Germline values: CDR1 SGHKS, CDR2 YYEKEE (reference sequence). Worth noting for this clonotype: Its antigen is unidentified.

MiXCR, run by TCRdb on the reads, gives a single entry per CDR3 protein. The table lists around 50,000 distinct CDR3 sequences, 20% of them singletons. This material consisted of CD8+ T cells from cultured PBMCs, taken from culture after CMV antigen stimulation. The TCR comes from a human donor in good health (CMV status not recorded). Some clones in this sample may be carry-over from other donors' samples. The chain uses TRBV5-5 and TRBJ2-1; a possible D gene is TRBD1 (5 bases). The CDR3 spells CASSLEGPSYNEQFF. CDR3 sequence (DNA): TGTGCCAGCAGCTTGGAGGGGCCTTCTTACAATGAGCAGTTCTTC. The entire variable domain, with the rest obtained from reference TRBV5-5 and TRBJ2-1, is as follows: DAGVTQSPTHLIKTRGQQVTLRCSPISGHKSVSWYQQVLGQGPQFIFQYYEKEERGRGNFPDRFSARQFPNYSSELNVNALLLGDSALYLCASSLEGPSYNEQFFGPGTRLTVL.